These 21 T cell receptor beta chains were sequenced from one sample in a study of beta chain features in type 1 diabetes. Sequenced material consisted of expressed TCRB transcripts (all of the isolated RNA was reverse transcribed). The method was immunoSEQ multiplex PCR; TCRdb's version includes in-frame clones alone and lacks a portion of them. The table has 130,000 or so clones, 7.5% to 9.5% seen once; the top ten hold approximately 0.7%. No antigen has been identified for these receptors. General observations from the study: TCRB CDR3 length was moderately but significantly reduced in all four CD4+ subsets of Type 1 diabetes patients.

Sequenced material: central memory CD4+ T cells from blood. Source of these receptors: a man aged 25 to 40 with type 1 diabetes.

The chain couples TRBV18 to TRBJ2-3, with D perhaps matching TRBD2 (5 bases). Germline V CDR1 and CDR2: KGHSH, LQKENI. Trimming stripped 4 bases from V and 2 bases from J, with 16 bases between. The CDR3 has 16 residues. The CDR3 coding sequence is TGTGCCAGCTCACTTATGCAGACTGACTACACAGATACGCAGTATTTT. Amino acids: CASSLMQTDYTDTQYF.

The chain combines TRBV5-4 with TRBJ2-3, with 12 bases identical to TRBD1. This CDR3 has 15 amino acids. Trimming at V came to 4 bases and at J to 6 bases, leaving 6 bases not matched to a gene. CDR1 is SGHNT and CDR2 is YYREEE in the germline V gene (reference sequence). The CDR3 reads CASSRRDRGLDTQYF. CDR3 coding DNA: TGTGCCAGCAGCCGCCGGGACAGGGGGCTTGATACGCAGTATTTT. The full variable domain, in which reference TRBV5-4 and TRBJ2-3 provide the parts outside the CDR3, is ETGVTQSPTHLIKTRGQQVTLRCSSQSGHNTVSWYQQALGQGPQFIFQYYREEENGRGNFPPRFSGLQFPNYSSELNVNALELDDSALYLCASSRRDRGLDTQYFGPGTRLTVL.

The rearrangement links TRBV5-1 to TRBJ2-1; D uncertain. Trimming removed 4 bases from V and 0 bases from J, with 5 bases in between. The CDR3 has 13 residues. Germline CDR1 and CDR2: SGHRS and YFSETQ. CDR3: CASSIDSYNEQFF. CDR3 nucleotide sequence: TGCGCCAGCAGCATAGACTCCTACAATGAGCAGTTCTTC.

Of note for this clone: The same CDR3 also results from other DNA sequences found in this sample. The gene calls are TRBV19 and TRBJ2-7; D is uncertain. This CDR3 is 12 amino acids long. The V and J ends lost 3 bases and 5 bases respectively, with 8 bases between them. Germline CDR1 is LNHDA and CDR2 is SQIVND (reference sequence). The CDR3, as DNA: TGTGCCAGTAGTATTAGTACGAACGAGCAGTACTTC. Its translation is CASSISTNEQYF.

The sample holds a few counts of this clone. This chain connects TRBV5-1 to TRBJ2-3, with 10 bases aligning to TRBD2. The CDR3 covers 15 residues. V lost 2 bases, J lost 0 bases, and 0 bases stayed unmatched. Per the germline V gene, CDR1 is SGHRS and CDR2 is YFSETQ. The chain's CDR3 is CASSFSGGSTDTQYF. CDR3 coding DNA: TGCGCCAGCAGCTTTAGCGGGGGGAGCACAGATACGCAGTATTTT.

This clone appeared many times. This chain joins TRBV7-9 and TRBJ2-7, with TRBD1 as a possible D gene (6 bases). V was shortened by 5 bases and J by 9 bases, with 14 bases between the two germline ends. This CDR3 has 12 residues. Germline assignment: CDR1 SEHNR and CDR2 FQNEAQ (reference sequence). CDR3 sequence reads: CASSVDSRWQYF. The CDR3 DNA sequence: TGTGCCAGCAGCGTGGACAGCCGTTGGCAGTACTTC.

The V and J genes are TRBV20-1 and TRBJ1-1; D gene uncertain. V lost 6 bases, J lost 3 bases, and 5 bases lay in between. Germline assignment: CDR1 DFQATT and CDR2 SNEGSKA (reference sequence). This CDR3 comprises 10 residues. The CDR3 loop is CSASYTEAFF. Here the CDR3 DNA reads TGCAGTGCGTCTTACACTGAAGCTTTCTTT.

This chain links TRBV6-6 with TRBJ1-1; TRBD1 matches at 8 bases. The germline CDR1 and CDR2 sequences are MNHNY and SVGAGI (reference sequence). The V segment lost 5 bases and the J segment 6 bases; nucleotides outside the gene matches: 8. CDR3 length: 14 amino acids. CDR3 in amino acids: CASSRDRFLPEAFF. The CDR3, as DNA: TGTGCCAGCAGTAGGGACAGGTTTCTTCCTGAAGCTTTCTTT.

As DNA, the CDR3 is TGTGCCAGCAGTCCTTACACAGCTAACTATGGCTACACCTTC. It yields the protein CASSPYTANYGYTF. The J gene is TRBJ1-2, the V gene TRBV27; D uncertain. Trimming removed 5 bases from V and 0 bases from J, with 10 bases in between. This CDR3 contains 14 residues. Germline V gene sequence: CDR1 MNHEY, CDR2 SMNVEV (reference sequence).

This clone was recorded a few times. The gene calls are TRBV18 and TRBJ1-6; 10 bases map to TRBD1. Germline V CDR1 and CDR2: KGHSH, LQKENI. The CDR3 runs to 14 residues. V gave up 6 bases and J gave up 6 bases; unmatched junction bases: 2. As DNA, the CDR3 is TGTGCCAGCTCCGGGACAGGGGTTAATTCACCCCTCCACTTT. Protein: CASSGTGVNSPLHF.

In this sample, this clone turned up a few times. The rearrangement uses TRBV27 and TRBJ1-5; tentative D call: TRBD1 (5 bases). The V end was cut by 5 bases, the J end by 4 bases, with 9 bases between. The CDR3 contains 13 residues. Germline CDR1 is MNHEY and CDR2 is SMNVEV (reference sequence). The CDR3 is CASSLPGNQPQHF. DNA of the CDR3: TGTGCCAGCAGTCTCCCAGGGAATCAGCCCCAGCATTTT.

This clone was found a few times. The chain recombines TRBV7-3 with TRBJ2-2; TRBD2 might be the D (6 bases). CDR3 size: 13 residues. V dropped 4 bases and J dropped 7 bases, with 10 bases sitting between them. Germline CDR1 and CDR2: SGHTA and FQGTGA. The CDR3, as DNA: TGTGCCAGCAGCTCCTCGGGAGACGGGGAGCTGTTTTTT. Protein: CASSSSGDGELFF.

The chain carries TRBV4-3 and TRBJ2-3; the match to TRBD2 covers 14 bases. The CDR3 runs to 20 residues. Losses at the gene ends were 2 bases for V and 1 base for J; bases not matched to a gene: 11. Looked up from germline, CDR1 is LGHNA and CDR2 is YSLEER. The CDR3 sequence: CASSQTRGTSGGQRTDTQYF. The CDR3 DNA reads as TGCGCCAGCAGCCAAACCCGAGGGACTAGCGGGGGTCAGCGCACAGATACGCAGTATTTT.

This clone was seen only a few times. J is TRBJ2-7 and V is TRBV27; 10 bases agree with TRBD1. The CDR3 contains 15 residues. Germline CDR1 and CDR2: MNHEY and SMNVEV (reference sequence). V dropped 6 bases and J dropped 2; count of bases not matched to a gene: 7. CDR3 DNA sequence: TGTGCCAGCAGACTGAAGGGACAGGGGACCTACGAGCAGTACTTC. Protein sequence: CASRLKGQGTYEQYF.

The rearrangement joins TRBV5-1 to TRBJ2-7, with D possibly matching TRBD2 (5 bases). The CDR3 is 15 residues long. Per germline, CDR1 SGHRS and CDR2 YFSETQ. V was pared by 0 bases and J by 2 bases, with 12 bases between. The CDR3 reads CASSLAPTGTYEQYF. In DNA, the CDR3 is TGCGCCAGCAGCTTGGCACCTACGGGAACCTACGAGCAGTACTTC.

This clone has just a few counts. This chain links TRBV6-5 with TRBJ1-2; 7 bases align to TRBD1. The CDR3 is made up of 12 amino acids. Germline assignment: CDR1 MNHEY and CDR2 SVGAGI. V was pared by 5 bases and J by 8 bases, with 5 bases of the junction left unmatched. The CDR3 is CASSNRGAGYTF. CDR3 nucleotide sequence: TGTGCCAGCAGTAACAGGGGAGCGGGCTACACCTTC.

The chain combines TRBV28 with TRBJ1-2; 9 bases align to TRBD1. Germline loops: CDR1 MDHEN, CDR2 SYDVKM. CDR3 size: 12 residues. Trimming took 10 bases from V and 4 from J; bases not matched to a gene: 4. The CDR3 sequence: CATADRGYGYTF. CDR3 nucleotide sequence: TGTGCCACCGCGGACAGGGGCTATGGCTACACCTTC.

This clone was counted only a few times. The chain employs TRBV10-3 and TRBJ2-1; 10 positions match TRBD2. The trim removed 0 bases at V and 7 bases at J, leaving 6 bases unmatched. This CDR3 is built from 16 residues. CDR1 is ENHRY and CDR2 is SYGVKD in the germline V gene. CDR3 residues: CAISESSGGGMNEQFF. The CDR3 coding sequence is TGTGCCATCAGTGAGTCGAGCGGGGGGGGAATGAATGAGCAGTTCTTC.

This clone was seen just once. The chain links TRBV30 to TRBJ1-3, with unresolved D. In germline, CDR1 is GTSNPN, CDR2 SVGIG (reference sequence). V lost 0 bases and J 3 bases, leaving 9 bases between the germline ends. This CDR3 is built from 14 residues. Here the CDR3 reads CAWSVLTDGNTIYF. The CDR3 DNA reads TGTGCCTGGAGTGTACTTACAGATGGAAACACCATATATTTT.

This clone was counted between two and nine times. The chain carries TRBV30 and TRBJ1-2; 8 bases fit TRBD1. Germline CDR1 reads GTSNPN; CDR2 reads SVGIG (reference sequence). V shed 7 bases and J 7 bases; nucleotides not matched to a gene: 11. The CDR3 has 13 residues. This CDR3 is CALMAGGRGGYTF. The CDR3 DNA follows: TGTGCCTTAATGGCAGGGGGCAGGGGTGGCTACACCTTC.

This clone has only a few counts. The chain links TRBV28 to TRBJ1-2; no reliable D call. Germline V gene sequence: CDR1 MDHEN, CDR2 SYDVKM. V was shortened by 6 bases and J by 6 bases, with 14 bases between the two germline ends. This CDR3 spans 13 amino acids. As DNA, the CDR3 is TGTGCCAGCAGCCGAACTAGAGATGATGGCTACACCTTC. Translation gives CASSRTRDDGYTF.